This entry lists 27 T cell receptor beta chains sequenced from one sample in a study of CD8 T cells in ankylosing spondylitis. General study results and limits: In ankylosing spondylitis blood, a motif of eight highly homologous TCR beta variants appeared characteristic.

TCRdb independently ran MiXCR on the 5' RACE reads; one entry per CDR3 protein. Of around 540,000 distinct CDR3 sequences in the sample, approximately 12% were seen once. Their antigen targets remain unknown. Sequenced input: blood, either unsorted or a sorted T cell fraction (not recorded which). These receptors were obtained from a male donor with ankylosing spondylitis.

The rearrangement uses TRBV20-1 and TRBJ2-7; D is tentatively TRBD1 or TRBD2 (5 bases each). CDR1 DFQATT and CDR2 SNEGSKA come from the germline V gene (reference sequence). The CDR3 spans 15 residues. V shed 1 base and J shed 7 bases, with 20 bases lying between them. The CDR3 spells CSARGALGVGDEQYF. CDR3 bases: TGCAGTGCTAGAGGCGCACTAGGGGTGGGGGATGAGCAGTACTTC.

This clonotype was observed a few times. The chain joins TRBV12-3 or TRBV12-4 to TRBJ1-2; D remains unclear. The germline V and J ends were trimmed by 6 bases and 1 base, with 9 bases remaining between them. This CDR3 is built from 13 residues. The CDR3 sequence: CASSRGLNYGYTF. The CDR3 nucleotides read TGTGCCAGCAGCCGGGGTCTTAACTATGGCTACACCTTC.

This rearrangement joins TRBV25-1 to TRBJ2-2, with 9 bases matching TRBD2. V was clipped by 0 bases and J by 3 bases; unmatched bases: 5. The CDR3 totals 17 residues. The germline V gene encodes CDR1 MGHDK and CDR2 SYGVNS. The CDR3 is CASSEYRSGGYTGELFF. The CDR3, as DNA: TGTGCCAGCAGTGAATATAGAAGCGGGGGGTACACCGGGGAGCTGTTTTTT.

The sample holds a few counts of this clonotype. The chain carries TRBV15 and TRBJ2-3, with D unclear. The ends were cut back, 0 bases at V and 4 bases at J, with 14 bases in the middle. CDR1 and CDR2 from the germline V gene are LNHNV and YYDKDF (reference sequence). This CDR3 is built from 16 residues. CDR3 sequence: CATSRDYASVADTQYF. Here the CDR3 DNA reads TGTGCCACCAGCAGAGATTACGCTAGTGTGGCAGATACGCAGTATTTT.

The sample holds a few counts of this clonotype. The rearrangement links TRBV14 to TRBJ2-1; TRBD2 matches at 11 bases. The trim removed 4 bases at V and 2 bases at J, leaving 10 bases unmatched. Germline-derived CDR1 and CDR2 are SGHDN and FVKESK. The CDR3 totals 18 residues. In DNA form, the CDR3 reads TGTGCCAGCAGCCCGTGGCTAGCGGGAGGCCAAACCTACAATGAGCAGTTCTTC. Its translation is CASSPWLAGGQTYNEQFF.

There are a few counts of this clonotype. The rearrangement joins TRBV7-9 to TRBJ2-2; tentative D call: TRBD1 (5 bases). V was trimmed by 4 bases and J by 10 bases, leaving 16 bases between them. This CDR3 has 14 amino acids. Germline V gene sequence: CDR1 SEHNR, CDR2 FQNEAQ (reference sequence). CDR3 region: CASSWTRSLAELFF. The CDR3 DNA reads TGTGCCAGCAGCTGGACACGAAGTCTCGCGGAGCTGTTTTTT. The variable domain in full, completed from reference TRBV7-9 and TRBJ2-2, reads DTGVSQNPRHKITKRGQNVTFRCDPISEHNRLYWYRQTLGQGPEFLTYFQNEAQLEKSRLLSDRFSAERPKGSFSTLEIQRTEQGDSAMYLCASSWTRSLAELFFGEGSRLTVL.

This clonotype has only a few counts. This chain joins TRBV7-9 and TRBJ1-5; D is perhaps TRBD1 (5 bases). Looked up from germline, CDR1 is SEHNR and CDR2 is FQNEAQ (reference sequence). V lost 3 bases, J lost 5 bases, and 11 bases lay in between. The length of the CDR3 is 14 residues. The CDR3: CASSLQGPHQPQHF. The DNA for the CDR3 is TGTGCCAGCAGCTTGCAGGGTCCGCATCAGCCCCAGCATTTT.

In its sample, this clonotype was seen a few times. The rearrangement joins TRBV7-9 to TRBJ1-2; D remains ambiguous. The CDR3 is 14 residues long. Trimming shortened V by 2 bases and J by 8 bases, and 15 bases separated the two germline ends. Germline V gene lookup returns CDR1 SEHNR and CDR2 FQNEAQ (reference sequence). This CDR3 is CASSLPVPQDGYTF. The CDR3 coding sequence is TGTGCCAGCAGCTTACCTGTCCCCCAGGACGGCTACACCTTC.

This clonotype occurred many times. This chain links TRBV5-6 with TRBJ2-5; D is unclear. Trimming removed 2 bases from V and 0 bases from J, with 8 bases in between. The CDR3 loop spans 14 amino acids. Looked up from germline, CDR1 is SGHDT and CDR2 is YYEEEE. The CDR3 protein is CASSFGPDQETQYF. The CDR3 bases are TGTGCCAGCAGCTTCGGCCCTGACCAAGAGACCCAGTACTTC.

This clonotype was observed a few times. In DNA form, the CDR3 reads TGTGCCAGTAGGGGGGATGCAACTAATGAAAAACTGTTTTTT. It specifies CASRGDATNEKLFF. The V and J genes are TRBV19 and TRBJ1-4, with a possible D match to TRBD1 (5 bases). Per germline, CDR1 LNHDA and CDR2 SQIVND (reference sequence). V gave up 6 bases and J gave up 0 bases, with 8 bases separating them. The CDR3 totals 14 residues.

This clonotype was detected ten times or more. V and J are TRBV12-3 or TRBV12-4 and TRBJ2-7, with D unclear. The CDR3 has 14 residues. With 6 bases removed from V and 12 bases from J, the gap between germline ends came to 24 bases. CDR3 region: CASSQSTSPTSRYF. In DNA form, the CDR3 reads TGTGCCAGCAGCCAAAGTACCTCTCCTACGAGCAGGTACTTC.

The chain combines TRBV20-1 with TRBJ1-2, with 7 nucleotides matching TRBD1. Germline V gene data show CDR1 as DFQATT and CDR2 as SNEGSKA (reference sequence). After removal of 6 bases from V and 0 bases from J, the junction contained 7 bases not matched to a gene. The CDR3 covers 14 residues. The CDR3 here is CSATGDPANYGYTF. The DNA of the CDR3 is TGCAGTGCCACAGGGGACCCAGCTAACTATGGCTACACCTTC.

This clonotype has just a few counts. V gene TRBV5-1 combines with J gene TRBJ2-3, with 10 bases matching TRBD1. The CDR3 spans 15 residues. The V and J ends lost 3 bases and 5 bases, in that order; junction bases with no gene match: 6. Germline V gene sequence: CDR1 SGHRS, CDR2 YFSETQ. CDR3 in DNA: TGCGCCAGCAGCTCCGGGACAGGGGTGGTAGATACGCAGTATTTT. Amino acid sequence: CASSSGTGVVDTQYF.

The CDR3 region has the DNA TGCGCCAGCAGCTTGGCCGTGACCCTGACCTACAATGAGCAGTTCTTC. Its protein product is CASSLAVTLTYNEQFF. This chain uses TRBV5-1 with TRBJ2-1; D uncertain. Trimming left V 0 bases short and J 2 bases short, with 12 bases between. The CDR3 runs to 16 residues. Germline V gene sequence: CDR1 SGHRS, CDR2 YFSETQ.

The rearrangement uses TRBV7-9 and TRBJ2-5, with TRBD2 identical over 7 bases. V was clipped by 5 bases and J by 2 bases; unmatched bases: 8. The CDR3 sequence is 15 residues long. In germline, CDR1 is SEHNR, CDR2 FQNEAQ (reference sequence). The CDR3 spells CASSPGGSRQETQYF. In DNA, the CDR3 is TGTGCCAGCAGCCCGGGCGGGAGCCGGCAAGAGACCCAGTACTTC.

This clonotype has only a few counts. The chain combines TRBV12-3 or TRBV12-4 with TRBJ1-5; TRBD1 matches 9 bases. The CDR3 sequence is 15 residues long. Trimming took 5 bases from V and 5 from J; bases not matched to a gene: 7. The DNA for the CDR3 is TGTGCCAGCAGTGCTACAGGGGGCGCCGATCAGCCCCAGCATTTT. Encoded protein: CASSATGGADQPQHF.

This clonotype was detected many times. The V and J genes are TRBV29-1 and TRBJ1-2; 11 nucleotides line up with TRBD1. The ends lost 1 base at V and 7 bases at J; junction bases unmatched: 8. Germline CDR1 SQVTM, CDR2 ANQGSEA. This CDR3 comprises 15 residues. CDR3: CSVEVWGQGVGGYTF. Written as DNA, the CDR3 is TGCAGCGTTGAAGTCTGGGGACAGGGGGTGGGTGGCTACACCTTC. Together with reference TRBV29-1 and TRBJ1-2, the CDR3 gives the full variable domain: SAVISQKPSRDICQRGTSLTIQCQVDSQVTMMFWYRQQPGQSLTLIATANQGSEATYESGFVIDKFPISRPNLTFSTLTVSNMSPEDSSIYLCSVEVWGQGVGGYTFGSGTRLTVV.

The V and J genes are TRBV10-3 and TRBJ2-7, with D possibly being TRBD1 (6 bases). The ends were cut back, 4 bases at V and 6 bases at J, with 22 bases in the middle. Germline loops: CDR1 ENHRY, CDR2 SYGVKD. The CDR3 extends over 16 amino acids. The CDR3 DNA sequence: TGTGCCATCAGTGTATCCGGGACGGCAGGGGATTCCGAGCAGTACGTC. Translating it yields CAISVSGTAGDSEQYV.

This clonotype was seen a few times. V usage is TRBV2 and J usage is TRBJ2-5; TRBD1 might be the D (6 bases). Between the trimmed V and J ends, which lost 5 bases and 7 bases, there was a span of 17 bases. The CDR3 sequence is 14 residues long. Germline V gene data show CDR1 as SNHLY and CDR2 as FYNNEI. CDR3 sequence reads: CASSPTGSIRTQYF. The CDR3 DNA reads TGTGCCAGCAGTCCTACAGGGTCCATCCGGACCCAGTACTTC.

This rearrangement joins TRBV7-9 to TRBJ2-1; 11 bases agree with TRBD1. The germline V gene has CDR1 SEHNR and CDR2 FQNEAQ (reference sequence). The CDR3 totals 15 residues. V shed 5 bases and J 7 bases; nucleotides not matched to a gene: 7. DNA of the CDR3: TGTGCCAGCAGCCGCGGGACAGGGGGTACGAATGAGCAGTTCTTC. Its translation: CASSRGTGGTNEQFF.

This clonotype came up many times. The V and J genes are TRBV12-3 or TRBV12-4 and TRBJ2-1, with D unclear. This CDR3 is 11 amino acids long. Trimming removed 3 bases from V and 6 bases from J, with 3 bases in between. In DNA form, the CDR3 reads TGTGCCAGCAGTTTTATCAATGAGCAGTTCTTC. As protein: CASSFINEQFF.

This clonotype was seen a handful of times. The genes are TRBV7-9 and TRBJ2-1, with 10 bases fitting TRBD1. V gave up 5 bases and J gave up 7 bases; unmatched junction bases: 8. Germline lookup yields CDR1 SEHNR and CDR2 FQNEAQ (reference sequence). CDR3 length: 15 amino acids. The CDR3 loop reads CASSPGTGVTNEQFF. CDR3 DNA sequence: TGTGCCAGCAGCCCGGGGACAGGGGTCACGAATGAGCAGTTCTTC. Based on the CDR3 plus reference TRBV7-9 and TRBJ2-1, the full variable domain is DTGVSQNPRHKITKRGQNVTFRCDPISEHNRLYWYRQTLGQGPEFLTYFQNEAQLEKSRLLSDRFSAERPKGSFSTLEIQRTEQGDSAMYLCASSPGTGVTNEQFFGPGTRLTVL.

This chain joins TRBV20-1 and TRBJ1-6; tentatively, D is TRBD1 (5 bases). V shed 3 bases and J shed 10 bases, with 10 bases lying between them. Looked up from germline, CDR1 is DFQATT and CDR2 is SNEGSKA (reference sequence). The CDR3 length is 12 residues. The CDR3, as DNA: TGCAGTGCTAGTGGGGGTCGCTCACCCCTCCACTTT. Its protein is CSASGGRSPLHF.

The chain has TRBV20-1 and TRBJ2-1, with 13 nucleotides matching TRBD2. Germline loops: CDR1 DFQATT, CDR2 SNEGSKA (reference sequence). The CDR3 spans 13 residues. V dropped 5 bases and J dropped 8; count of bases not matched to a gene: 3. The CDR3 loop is CSARTSGSHEQFF. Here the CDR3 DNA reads TGCAGTGCTCGGACTAGCGGGAGTCATGAGCAGTTCTTC.

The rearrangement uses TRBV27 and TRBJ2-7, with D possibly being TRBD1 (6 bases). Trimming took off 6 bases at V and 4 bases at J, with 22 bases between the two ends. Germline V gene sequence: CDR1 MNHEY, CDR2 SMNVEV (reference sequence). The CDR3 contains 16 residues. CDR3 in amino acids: CASSLGADTHLYEQYF. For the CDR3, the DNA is TGTGCCAGCAGCCTGGGGGCAGACACGCATCTTTACGAGCAGTACTTC.

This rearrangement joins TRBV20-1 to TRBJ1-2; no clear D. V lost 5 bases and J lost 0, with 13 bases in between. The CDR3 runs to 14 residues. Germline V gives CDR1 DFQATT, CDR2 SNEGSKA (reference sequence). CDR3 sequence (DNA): TGCAGTGCTTACCCGGGTCAACCTAACTATGGCTACACCTTC. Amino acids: CSAYPGQPNYGYTF.

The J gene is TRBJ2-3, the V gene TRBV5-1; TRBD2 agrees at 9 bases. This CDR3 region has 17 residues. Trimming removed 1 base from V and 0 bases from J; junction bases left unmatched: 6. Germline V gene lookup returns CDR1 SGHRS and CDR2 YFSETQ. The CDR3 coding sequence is TGCGCCAGCAGCTTGCAACGGGCGGGAGGGAGCACAGATACGCAGTATTTT. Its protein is CASSLQRAGGSTDTQYF.